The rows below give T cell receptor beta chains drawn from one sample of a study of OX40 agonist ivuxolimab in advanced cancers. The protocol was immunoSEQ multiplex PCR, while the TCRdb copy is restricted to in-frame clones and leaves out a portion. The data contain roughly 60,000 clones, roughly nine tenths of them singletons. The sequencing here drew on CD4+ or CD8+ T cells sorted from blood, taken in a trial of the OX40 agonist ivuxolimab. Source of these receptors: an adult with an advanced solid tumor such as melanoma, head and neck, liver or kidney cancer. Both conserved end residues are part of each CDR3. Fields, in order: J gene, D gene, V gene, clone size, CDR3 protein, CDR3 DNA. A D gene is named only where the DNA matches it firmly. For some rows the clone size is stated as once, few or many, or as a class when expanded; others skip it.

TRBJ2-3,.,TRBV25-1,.,CASSYRAWTDTQYF,TGTGCCAGCAGTTACAGGGCGTGGACAGATACGCAGTATTTT
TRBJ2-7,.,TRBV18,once,CASSPRGRQVVGEQYF,TGTGCCAGCTCACCACGCGGCCGACAGGTGGTAGGGGAGCAGTACTTC
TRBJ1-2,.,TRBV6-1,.,CASRESRQYGYTF,TGTGCCAGCAGGGAATCGAGACAGTACGGCTACACCTTC
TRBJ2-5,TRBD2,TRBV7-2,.,CASSLGAGGPLQETQYF,TGTGCCAGCAGCTTAGGAGCGGGGGGGCCCCTCCAAGAGACCCAGTACTTC
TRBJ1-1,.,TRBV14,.,CASSPQSQITEAFF,TGTGCCAGCAGCCCCCAATCCCAAATCACTGAAGCTTTCTTT
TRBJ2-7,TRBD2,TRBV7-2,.,CASSLGLAGYYEQYF,TGTGCCAGCAGCTTGGGGCTAGCGGGCTACTACGAGCAGTACTTC
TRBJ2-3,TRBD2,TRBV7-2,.,CASRPGLAGGTDTQYF,TGTGCCAGCAGACCCGGACTAGCGGGAGGGACAGATACGCAGTATTTT
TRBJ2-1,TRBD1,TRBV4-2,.,CASSQGQGKPSFAYYNEQFF,TGTGCCAGCAGCCAAGGACAGGGGAAGCCCAGTTTCGCCTACTACAATGAGCAGTTCTTC
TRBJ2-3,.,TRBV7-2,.,CASSLTLAIGIGDTQYF,TGTGCCAGCAGCTTAACCCTAGCGATTGGGATAGGGGATACGCAGTATTTT
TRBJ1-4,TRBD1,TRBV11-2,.,CASSKTGAFEKLFF,TGTGCCAGCAGCAAGACAGGGGCGTTTGAAAAACTGTTTTTT
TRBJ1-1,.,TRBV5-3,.,CASSLAGRTEAFF,TGTGCCAGCAGCTTGGCAGGAAGGACTGAAGCTTTCTTT
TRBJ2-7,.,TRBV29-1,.,CSVFGIAYEQYF,TGCAGCGTCTTCGGGATCGCCTACGAGCAGTACTTC
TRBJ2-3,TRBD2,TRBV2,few,CASRNIGGSDTQYF,TGTGCCAGCAGGAACATCGGGGGGTCGGATACGCAGTATTTT
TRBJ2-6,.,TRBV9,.,CASSADSSLSGANVLTF,TGTGCCAGCAGCGCGGACAGCTCCCTCTCTGGGGCCAACGTCCTGACTTTC
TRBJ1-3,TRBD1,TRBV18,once,CASSPQGVNSGNTIYF,TGTGCCAGCTCGCCACAGGGGGTTAACTCTGGAAACACCATATATTTT
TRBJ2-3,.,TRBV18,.,CASSPGSTDTQYF,TGTGCCAGCTCACCTGGGAGCACAGATACGCAGTATTTT
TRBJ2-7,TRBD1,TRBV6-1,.,CATTKLDRGYEQYF,TGTGCCACTACCAAACTGGACAGGGGCTACGAGCAGTACTTC
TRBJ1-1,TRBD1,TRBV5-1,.,CASSLSGTGGSEAFF,TGCGCCAGCAGCCTTTCCGGGACAGGGGGGTCTGAAGCTTTCTTT
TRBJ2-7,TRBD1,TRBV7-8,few,CASSFTGTGQAEQYF,TGTGCCAGCAGCTTTACCGGGACAGGGCAGGCCGAGCAGTACTTC
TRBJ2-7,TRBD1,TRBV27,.,CASSPLDRGSHEQYF,TGTGCCAGCAGTCCCTTAGACAGGGGGAGCCACGAGCAGTACTTC
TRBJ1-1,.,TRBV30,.,CAWSHTVNTEAFF,TGTGCCTGGAGCCATACGGTGAACACTGAAGCTTTCTTT
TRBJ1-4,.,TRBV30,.,CAWRSQANEKLFF,TGTGCCTGGAGGTCACAGGCAAATGAAAAACTGTTTTTT
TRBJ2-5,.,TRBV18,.,CASSRGTLQGTQYF,TGTGCCAGCTCACGAGGGACTTTGCAGGGGACCCAGTACTTC
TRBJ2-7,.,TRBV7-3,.,CASSLTGESEQYF,TGTGCCAGCAGCTTAACGGGAGAATCCGAGCAGTACTTC
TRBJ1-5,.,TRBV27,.,CASSSAGDSSQPQHF,TGTGCCAGCAGTTCAGCAGGGGACTCTAGTCAGCCCCAGCATTTT
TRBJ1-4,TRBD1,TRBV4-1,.,CASSLVGTGSEKLFF,TGCGCCAGCAGCCTAGTTGGGACAGGGAGTGAAAAACTGTTTTTT
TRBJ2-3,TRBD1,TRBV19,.,CASSHRGGLVRTDTQYF,TGTGCCAGTAGTCACAGGGGTGGGTTGGTCCGCACAGATACGCAGTATTTT
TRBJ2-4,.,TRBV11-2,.,CASSLLPLGQGNIQYF,TGTGCCAGCAGCCTCCTCCCCCTGGGACAAGGAAACATTCAGTACTTC
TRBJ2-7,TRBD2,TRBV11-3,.,CASSFSSSGAGEQYF,TGTGCCAGCAGCTTTTCCTCTAGCGGGGCGGGAGAGCAGTACTTC
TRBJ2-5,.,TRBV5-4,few,CASSLGALGGQETQYF,TGTGCCAGCAGCTTGGGTGCGTTAGGGGGCCAAGAGACCCAGTACTTC
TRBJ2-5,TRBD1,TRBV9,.,CASSDGTGGRETQYF,TGTGCCAGCAGCGACGGGACAGGGGGACGAGAGACCCAGTACTTC
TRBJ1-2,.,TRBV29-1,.,CSVVQERYGYTF,TGCAGCGTTGTACAGGAGCGCTATGGCTACACCTTC
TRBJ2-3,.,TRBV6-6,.,CASSDISSTDTQYF,TGTGCCAGCAGCGACATTTCTAGCACAGATACGCAGTATTTT
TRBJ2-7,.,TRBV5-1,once,CASSLAGQSYEQYF,TGCGCCAGCAGCTTGGCCGGGCAGAGCTACGAGCAGTACTTC